One sample yielded the 13 T cell receptor beta chains listed below, sequenced in a study of T cell responses to AZD1222 COVID-19 vaccine. The protocol was immunoSEQ multiplex PCR, while the TCRdb copy is restricted to in-frame clones and leaves out a portion. The sample contains under 200,000 clones, roughly 92% of which appear only once. This sample comprised peripheral blood, obtained on day 0 of AZD1222 vaccination. These receptors originate from an adult in good health.

The rearrangement links TRBV7-9 to TRBJ1-2; D is perhaps TRBD1 (6 bases). This CDR3 contains 15 residues. The V gene's germline CDR1 is SEHNR and CDR2 FQNEAQ (reference sequence). V was pared by 1 base and J by 6 bases, with 15 bases between. The CDR3 reads CASSLGGRSHNGYTF. In DNA form, the CDR3 reads TGTGCCAGCAGCTTAGGGGGGCGGTCCCATAATGGCTACACCTTC.

The chain links TRBV6-5 to TRBJ1-1; no reliable D call. This CDR3 has 11 residues. Trimming removed 8 bases at V and 10 bases at J, with 14 bases between. Germline V CDR1 and CDR2: MNHEY, SVGAGI. DNA for the CDR3: TGTGCCAGCGGGCACCGGAAAGGAGCTTTCTTT. Amino acid sequence: CASGHRKGAFF.

The genes are TRBV4-3 and TRBJ2-2; a possible D gene is TRBD2 (5 bases). This CDR3 spans 17 amino acids. Germline CDR1 LGHNA, CDR2 YSLEER. V lost 1 base and J 5 bases, leaving 17 bases between the germline ends. In DNA form, the CDR3 reads TGCGCCAGCAGCCAAGTGTTAGGGCTAGCTTCGACCGGGGAGCTGTTTTTT. Its translation is CASSQVLGLASTGELFF.

The genes are TRBV2 and TRBJ1-5; 8 bases map to TRBD1. V shed 5 bases and J 5 bases; nucleotides not matched to a gene: 8. From germline, CDR1 is SNHLY and CDR2 FYNNEI. The CDR3 is 15 residues long. The CDR3, as DNA: TGTGCCAGCAGTCGACAGGGGTTGAAAGATCAGCCCCAGCATTTT. This translates into CASSRQGLKDQPQHF.

The J gene is TRBJ1-5, the V gene TRBV18; D might be TRBD1 (5 bases). The germline V gene has CDR1 KGHSH and CDR2 LQKENI. Trimming pared 3 bases from V and 0 bases from J, leaving 9 bases between. The CDR3 totals 15 residues. Here the CDR3 DNA reads TGTGCCAGCTCACCTGACAGAGCTAGCAATCAGCCCCAGCATTTT. This codes for CASSPDRASNQPQHF. The entire variable domain, with the rest obtained from reference TRBV18 and TRBJ1-5, is as follows: NAGVMQNPRHLVRRRGQEARLRCSPMKGHSHVYWYRQLPEEGLKFMVYLQKENIIDESGMPKERFSAEFPKEGPSILRIQQVVRGDSAAYFCASSPDRASNQPQHFGDGTRLSIL.

This rearrangement joins TRBV9 to TRBJ2-2; possible D gene TRBD2, 6 bases. The V end lost 1 base, the J end lost 4 bases, and 26 bases lay between the germline ends. Germline CDR1 and CDR2: SGDLS and YYNGEE. The CDR3 has 20 amino acids. CDR3 loop: CASSVKSAGVTWAGTGELFF. DNA of the CDR3: TGTGCCAGCAGCGTAAAGTCAGCGGGTGTAACCTGGGCGGGCACCGGGGAGCTGTTTTTT. Complete variable domain (other parts from reference TRBV9 and TRBJ2-2): DSGVTQTPKHLITATGQRVTLRCSPRSGDLSVYWYQQSLDQGLQFLIQYYNGEERAKGNILERFSAQQFPDLHSELNLSSLELGDSALYFCASSVKSAGVTWAGTGELFFGEGSRLTVL.

The gene calls are TRBV10-3 and TRBJ1-5, with TRBD1 matching over 7 bases. The CDR3 runs 14 residues. CDR1 is ENHRY, CDR2 SYGVKD, per germline. The V and J ends lost 4 bases and 4 bases, in that order; junction bases with no gene match: 4. The CDR3 sequence: CAISAQGGNQPQHF. The CDR3 nucleotides read TGTGCCATCAGTGCCCAGGGGGGAAATCAGCCCCAGCATTTT.

This rearrangement joins TRBV19 to TRBJ2-1; perhaps TRBD2 as D (6 bases). Between the trimmed V and J ends, which lost 5 bases and 2 bases, there was a span of 16 bases. Germline V CDR1 and CDR2: LNHDA, SQIVND (reference sequence). CDR3 length equals 16 residues. The CDR3 DNA sequence: TGTGCCAGTAGTCCCAGTGCGGGGAACCCCTACAATGAGCAGTTCTTC. It codes for CASSPSAGNPYNEQFF. Using reference TRBV19 and TRBJ2-1 for the parts outside the CDR3, the full variable domain is DGGITQSPKYLFRKEGQNVTLSCEQNLNHDAMYWYRQDPGQGLRLIYYSQIVNDFQKGDIAEGYSVSREKKESFPLTVTSAQKNPTAFYLCASSPSAGNPYNEQFFGPGTRLTVL.

This chain connects TRBV30 to TRBJ2-1; 9 bases fit TRBD1. The CDR3 covers 15 residues. Germline loops: CDR1 GTSNPN, CDR2 SVGIG (reference sequence). Trimming at V came to 5 bases and at J to 3 bases, leaving 8 bases not matched to a gene. CDR3 loop: CAWDRDRANYNEQFF. The DNA for the CDR3 is TGTGCCTGGGACCGGGACAGGGCGAACTACAATGAGCAGTTCTTC.

The chain couples TRBV5-8 to TRBJ2-7; 7 nucleotides align to TRBD1. CDR1 is SGHTS, CDR2 YDEGEE, per germline. This CDR3 comprises 15 residues. V trimming: 4 bases; J trimming: 0 bases; junction bases outside the gene matches: 7. The chain's CDR3 is CASSMNRGLSYEQYF. In DNA form, the CDR3 reads TGTGCCAGCAGCATGAACAGGGGCCTCTCCTACGAGCAGTACTTC.

The chain carries TRBV7-6 and TRBJ2-7; no firm D call. V gave up 5 bases and J gave up 0 bases, with 14 bases separating them. CDR1 and CDR2 (germline): SGHVS, FNYEAQ. This CDR3 is built from 15 residues. CDR3 coding DNA: TGTGCCAGCAGCCAGATTGGCACCAGCTCCTACGAGCAGTACTTC. It codes for CASSQIGTSSYEQYF.

The chain recombines TRBV10-2 with TRBJ1-2; 8 nucleotides agree with TRBD1. The V gene's germline CDR1 is WSHSY and CDR2 SAAADI. CDR3 size: 13 residues. V lost 7 bases, J lost 7 bases, and 8 bases stayed unmatched. CDR3 protein: CASIGRQGSGYTF. CDR3 sequence (DNA): TGCGCCAGCATTGGCCGACAGGGGAGTGGCTACACCTTC.

This rearrangement joins TRBV18 to TRBJ2-7, with a tentative D call TRBD1 (5 bases). V gave up 6 bases and J gave up 6 bases, with 18 bases separating them. This CDR3 comprises 14 residues. The germline gives CDR1 KGHSH, CDR2 LQKENI. The CDR3 loop reads CASSQTVDRSEQYF. As DNA, the CDR3 is TGTGCCAGCTCGCAGACAGTAGATAGATCCGAGCAGTACTTC.